These 29 T cell receptor beta chains were sequenced from one sample in a study of CD8 T cells in ankylosing spondylitis. A single record per CDR3 protein comes from TCRdb applying MiXCR to the 5' RACE reads. Altogether 250,000 or so distinct CDR3 sequences are present, over 8.5% being singletons, with the ten largest covering 6% to 7.5%. The sequenced sample consisted of blood, either unsorted or a sorted T cell fraction (not recorded which). The source is a male donor with ankylosing spondylitis or in good health (not recorded which).

Many counts were recorded for this clonotype. The chain combines TRBV5-1 with TRBJ2-1; 13 bases fit TRBD2. The CDR3 sequence is 17 residues long. Germline loops: CDR1 SGHRS, CDR2 YFSETQ. Trimming took 5 bases from V and 5 from J; bases not matched to a gene: 10. The CDR3 loop reads CASRPTAGTSGNNEQFF. The CDR3 region has the DNA TGCGCCAGCAGACCTACTGCCGGGACTAGCGGGAACAATGAGCAGTTCTTC.

The CDR3: CSVKVRGLADTQYF. In nucleotides, the CDR3 is TGCAGCGTTAAGGTCAGGGGGCTTGCAGATACGCAGTATTTT. The V call is TRBV29-1, the J call TRBJ2-3; 8 bases agree with TRBD1. The junction had 8 bases not matched to a gene; V was cut back by 5 bases and J by 4 bases. This CDR3 contains 14 residues. Per the germline V gene, CDR1 is SQVTM and CDR2 is ANQGSEA.

This clonotype has only a few counts. The junction does not match germline at one end; this may be a read error. This sequence joins TRBV29-1 and TRBJ2-3; D uncertain. Germline values: CDR1 SQVTM, CDR2 ANQGSEA. The CDR3 is 13 amino acids. In DNA, the CDR3 is TGCAGCGTTGGTCAAATCCTCACCCCAATCGCAGGATTT. Residues: CSVGQILTPIAGF.

This clonotype was detected many times. V gene TRBV5-1 combines with J gene TRBJ2-2; D is ambiguous. CDR3 length equals 13 residues. V was shortened by 4 bases and J by 4 bases, with 8 bases between the two germline ends. CDR1 SGHRS and CDR2 YFSETQ come from the germline V gene. The CDR3 loop reads CASSPLSTGELFF. The CDR3 DNA is TGCGCCAGCAGCCCCTTGAGCACCGGGGAGCTGTTTTTT.

V is TRBV28 and J is TRBJ2-4; 10 positions match TRBD2. Germline V gives CDR1 MDHEN, CDR2 SYDVKM. The J segment lost 9 bases and the V segment lost 10 bases, leaving 9 bases of the junction unmatched. The CDR3 extends over 13 amino acids. CDR3 residues: CATHLAGVAIQYF. CDR3 bases: TGTGCCACCCATCTAGCGGGAGTAGCCATTCAGTACTTC.

This clonotype appeared many times. The chain carries TRBV15 and TRBJ2-2; D unclear. Trimming cost V 1 base and J 5 bases, with 5 bases left between them. Germline CDR1 LNHNV, CDR2 YYDKDF (reference sequence). The CDR3 has 13 residues. The CDR3 spells CATSRGVTGELFF. CDR3 in DNA: TGTGCCACCAGCAGAGGTGTAACCGGGGAGCTGTTTTTT.

Only a few counts were recorded for this clonotype. V usage is TRBV11-3 and J usage is TRBJ2-2; weak D call: TRBD1 (6 bases). The CDR3 is 17 residues long. V dropped 0 bases and J dropped 3 bases, with 14 bases sitting between them. Looked up from germline, CDR1 is SGHNT and CDR2 is YENEEA. The CDR3 is CASSLDPGAVDTGELFF. In nucleotides, the CDR3 is TGTGCCAGCAGCTTAGATCCAGGGGCAGTGGACACCGGGGAGCTGTTTTTT.

Many counts were recorded for this clonotype. The chain employs TRBV6-4 and TRBJ2-3; 10 nucleotides match TRBD2. There are 16 residues in the CDR3. J gave up 2 bases and V 0 bases, and 2 bases lay outside the gene matches. Germline V CDR1 and CDR2: MRHNA, SNTAGT. The CDR3 protein is CASSDSSGGATDTQYF. For the CDR3, the DNA is TGTGCCAGCAGTGACTCGAGCGGGGGGGCCACAGATACGCAGTATTTT.

This clonotype appeared a few times. The chain recombines TRBV7-8 with TRBJ2-5; 9 nucleotides align to TRBD1. CDR1 SGHVS and CDR2 FQNEAQ come from the germline V gene. Trimming took 2 bases from V and 1 from J; bases not matched to a gene: 5. The CDR3 extends over 16 amino acids. CDR3 bases: TGTGCCAGCAGCTTACTGACGGGACAGGGCCAAGAGACCCAGTACTTC. It specifies CASSLLTGQGQETQYF.

This clonotype has just a few counts. V usage is TRBV20-1 and J usage is TRBJ2-3; a possible D gene is TRBD1 (7 bases). V was trimmed by 3 bases and J by 5 bases, leaving 24 bases between them. Germline values: CDR1 DFQATT, CDR2 SNEGSKA (reference sequence). The CDR3 spans 17 residues. The CDR3 loop is CSASPRAGTESLDTQYF. CDR3 in DNA: TGCAGTGCTAGCCCTCGGGCGGGGACAGAATCGTTAGATACGCAGTATTTT.

This clonotype was recorded many times. This chain connects TRBV5-5 to TRBJ1-1; D not certain. Germline loops: CDR1 SGHKS, CDR2 YYEKEE (reference sequence). The CDR3 extends over 13 amino acids. Trimming left V 2 bases short and J 5 bases short, with 10 bases between. The DNA for the CDR3 is TGTGCCAGCAGCTTCGTTGATCGTACTGAAGCTTTCTTT. Translating it yields CASSFVDRTEAFF.

This clonotype was observed many times. The chain uses TRBV24-1 and TRBJ2-1, with TRBD2 matching over 8 bases. CDR3 length equals 15 residues. V lost 5 bases and J lost 4; bases outside the gene matches: 6. Germline V gene data show CDR1 as KGHDR and CDR2 as SFDVKD. CDR3 amino acids: CATSGFRGGYNEQFF. CDR3 DNA sequence: TGTGCCACCAGTGGGTTCCGGGGGGGATACAATGAGCAGTTCTTC.

This clonotype was seen more than once but under ten times. The genes are TRBV6-1 and TRBJ2-2; the D gene is possibly TRBD2 (5 bases). CDR1 is MNHNS and CDR2 is SASEGT in the germline V gene. Trimming stripped 8 bases from V and 8 bases from J, with 9 bases between. This CDR3 spans 11 amino acids. The CDR3 DNA sequence: TGTGCCAGCTCGAGGGAGGGGGAGCTGTTTTTT. It is translated as CASSREGELFF.

This clonotype was detected ten times or more. This chain links TRBV12-3 or TRBV12-4 with TRBJ1-1; D remains unclear. CDR3 size: 14 residues. V shed 5 bases and J shed 0 bases, with 10 bases lying between them. The CDR3 coding sequence is TGTGCCAGCAGTCGACTGAACATGAACACTGAAGCTTTCTTT. Translated, it gives CASSRLNMNTEAFF.

As concerns this clonotype: The germline gene is not matched at one end of the junction; a read error may be the cause. J is TRBJ2-7 and V is TRBV7-6; possibly TRBD2 for D (5 bases). CDR3 size: 14 residues. The germline V gene has CDR1 SGHVS and CDR2 FNYEAQ. The CDR3 DNA is TGTGCCAGCAGCTTAGGATCGGGGTCCTACGGGCAGTACTTC. As protein: CASSLGSGSYGQYF.

V gene TRBV28 combines with J gene TRBJ2-7; TRBD1 matches at 10 bases. Germline V gene sequence: CDR1 MDHEN, CDR2 SYDVKM. Germline trimming cut 7 bases from V and 7 bases from J; bases unmatched to any gene: 7. CDR3 size: 13 residues. CDR3 nucleotide sequence: TGTGCCAGCACCGGGACAGGGGTTTGGGAGCAGTACTTC. Residues: CASTGTGVWEQYF.

Many counts were recorded for this clonotype. The chain employs TRBV6-1 and TRBJ1-5; maybe TRBD1 (5 bases). The CDR3 is 16 amino acids. V lost 7 bases and J lost 3, with 19 bases in between. Germline V gene sequence: CDR1 MNHNS, CDR2 SASEGT. Here the CDR3 DNA reads TGTGCCAGCACGGGGGTCGAGTGGAGCATCAATCAGCCCCAGCATTTT. Amino acids: CASTGVEWSINQPQHF.

This clonotype was counted many times. The chain recombines TRBV5-1 with TRBJ1-4; unclear D gene. Germline-derived CDR1 and CDR2 are SGHRS and YFSETQ. Trimming stripped 5 bases from V and 0 bases from J, with 8 bases between. The CDR3 sequence is 14 residues long. In nucleotides, the CDR3 is TGCGCCAGCAGTCAGGCAGCAACTAATGAAAAACTGTTTTTT. Translated: CASSQAATNEKLFF.

There are many counts of this clonotype. The V and J genes are TRBV20-1 and TRBJ2-2, with D unclear. The CDR3 loop spans 16 amino acids. V lost 0 bases to trimming and J lost 0 bases, with 11 bases between them. Germline V gives CDR1 DFQATT, CDR2 SNEGSKA (reference sequence). The CDR3 spells CSARDPQTANTGELFF. In DNA form, the CDR3 reads TGCAGTGCTAGAGATCCCCAAACCGCGAACACCGGGGAGCTGTTTTTT.

As concerns this clonotype: The junction departs from germline at one end; a sequencing error may be responsible. The V gene is TRBV5-1, the J gene TRBJ1-1; TRBD1 matches 9 bases. Germline values: CDR1 SGHRS, CDR2 YFSETQ. This CDR3 comprises 14 residues. As DNA, the CDR3 is TGCACCAGCAGCTTCACAGGGGGCCGTACTGAAGCTTCCTTT. Protein product: CTSSFTGGRTEASF.

In its sample, this clonotype was seen many times. J is TRBJ2-7 and V is TRBV5-1, with 7 bases lining up with TRBD2. Per germline, CDR1 SGHRS and CDR2 YFSETQ. The CDR3 consists of 14 residues. V shed 1 base, J shed 4 bases, and the junction held 5 bases outside the gene matches. The DNA for the CDR3 is TGCGCCAGCAGCTTGCAAGCGGGGTCGTACGAGCAGTACTTC. Residues: CASSLQAGSYEQYF.

This clonotype was counted many times. The chain combines TRBV5-1 with TRBJ1-4; the match to TRBD1 covers 10 bases. The germline gives CDR1 SGHRS, CDR2 YFSETQ. CDR3 length: 15 residues. The V segment lost 3 bases and the J segment 6 bases; nucleotides outside the gene matches: 5. The CDR3 DNA reads as TGCGCCAGCAGCTCCTCCGGGACAGGGGATGAAAAACTGTTTTTT. It encodes CASSSSGTGDEKLFF.

This clonotype was seen repeatedly, ten times or more. The gene calls are TRBV20-1 and TRBJ1-2; TRBD1 is a possible D gene (5 bases). The CDR3 loop spans 15 amino acids. Germline CDR1 and CDR2: DFQATT and SNEGSKA (reference sequence). Trimming cost V 0 bases and J 4 bases, with 15 bases left between them. The DNA for the CDR3 is TGCAGTGCTAGAGATCCCGGCAGGGCAAGCTATGGCTACACCTTC. This encodes CSARDPGRASYGYTF.

V usage is TRBV5-1 and J usage is TRBJ1-1; tentatively, D is TRBD1 (6 bases). The ends were cut back, 0 bases at V and 7 bases at J, with 16 bases in the middle. Germline assignment: CDR1 SGHRS and CDR2 YFSETQ. The CDR3 is 15 amino acids. CDR3 amino acids: CASSLVGGLSNEAFF. The CDR3 DNA is TGCGCCAGCAGCTTGGTGGGGGGCTTGAGTAATGAAGCTTTCTTT. The full variable domain, completed using reference TRBV5-1 and TRBJ1-1, is KAGVTQTPRYLIKTRGQQVTLSCSPISGHRSVSWYQQTPGQGLQFLFEYFSETQRNKGNFPGRFSGRQFSNSRSEMNVSTLELGDSALYLCASSLVGGLSNEAFFGQGTRLTVV.

This clonotype has ten or more counts. The chain is built from TRBV4-1 and TRBJ2-7, with TRBD2 identical over 8 bases. Germline CDR1 and CDR2: MGHRA and YSYEKL. V gave up 0 bases and J gave up 3 bases; unmatched junction bases: 4. The CDR3 totals 15 residues. DNA for the CDR3: TGCGCCAGCAGCCAAGAGCAACTAGCGGTCTACGAGCAGTACTTC. It translates to CASSQEQLAVYEQYF.

J is TRBJ2-6 and V is TRBV12-3 or TRBV12-4, with 9 bases fitting TRBD2. Germline trimming cut 5 bases from V and 3 bases from J; bases unmatched to any gene: 5. CDR3 size: 16 residues. The CDR3 is CASSPGLAGGANVLTF. In DNA, the CDR3 is TGTGCCAGCAGTCCGGGACTAGCTGGTGGGGCCAACGTCCTGACTTTC.

This rearrangement joins TRBV29-1 to TRBJ1-1; D gene unclear. This CDR3 contains 13 residues. Trimming left V 6 bases short and J 1 base short, with 12 bases between. Germline values: CDR1 SQVTM, CDR2 ANQGSEA. The CDR3 sequence is CSVVRAPNTEAFF. The CDR3 coding sequence is TGCAGCGTCGTACGGGCTCCGAACACTGAAGCTTTCTTT.

In this sample, this clonotype turned up once. CDR3 bases: TGTGCCATCAAAAGGTCGGGGAAGGGGCTGAACACTGAAGCTTTCTTT. It is translated as CAIKRSGKGLNTEAFF. V and J are TRBV10-3 and TRBJ1-1; the D gene is possibly TRBD1 (5 bases). V was trimmed by 7 bases and J by 0 bases, leaving 18 bases between them. Germline V lookup: CDR1 ENHRY, CDR2 SYGVKD. The CDR3 is 16 residues long.

With respect to this clonotype: This sequence may be a read error, since a much larger clone differs from it by one base. This chain uses TRBV4-2 with TRBJ2-1, with TRBD2 matching over 8 bases. CDR3 length: 15 residues. Germline V lookup: CDR1 LGHNA, CDR2 YNFKEQ. The CDR3 protein is CTSSQGGGPYNEQFF. In DNA form, the CDR3 reads TGTACCAGCAGCCAAGGCGGGGGGCCCTACAATGAGCAGTTCTTC.